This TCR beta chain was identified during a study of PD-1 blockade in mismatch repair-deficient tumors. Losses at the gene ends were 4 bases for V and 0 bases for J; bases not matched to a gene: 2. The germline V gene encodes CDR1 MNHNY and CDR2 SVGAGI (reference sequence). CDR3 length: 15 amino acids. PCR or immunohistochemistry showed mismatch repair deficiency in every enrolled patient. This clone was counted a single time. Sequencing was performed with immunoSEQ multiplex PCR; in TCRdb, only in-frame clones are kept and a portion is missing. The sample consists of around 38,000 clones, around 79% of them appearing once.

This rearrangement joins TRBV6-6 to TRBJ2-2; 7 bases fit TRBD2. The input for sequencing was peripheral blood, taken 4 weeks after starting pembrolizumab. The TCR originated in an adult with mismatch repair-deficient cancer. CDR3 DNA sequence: TGTGCCAGCAGTTGGAGCGGGGCGAACACCGGGGAGCTGTTTTTT. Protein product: CASSWSGANTGELFF.